These 24 T cell receptor beta chains share one sample of origin, sequenced in a study of CD8+CD57+ T cells in acquired aplastic anemia. TCR beta VDJ and CDR3 were profiled, and genomic DNA was the template. In TCRdb, the reads were re-called with MiXCR into one record per CDR3 protein. This sample yields about 420,000 distinct CDR3 sequences, of which roughly 64% are seen a single time; under 4.5% belongs to the top ten. The sample was sorted CD4+, CD8+, or CD8+CD57+ T cells (not recorded which) from PBMCs. The source of these receptors is a human donor in good health, serving as a control.

This clonotype was counted many times. V is TRBV6-5 and J is TRBJ2-7, with 12 positions matching TRBD2. This CDR3 is 17 amino acids long. The germline V gene has CDR1 MNHEY and CDR2 SVGAGI. Trimming removed 3 bases from V and 7 bases from J; junction bases left unmatched: 13. As DNA, the CDR3 is TGTGCCAGCAGTTATCCTAGCGGGGGGGCGTTGCGTTGGGAGCAGTACTTC. Translated, it gives CASSYPSGGALRWEQYF.

This clonotype was detected only a few times. Since no conserved phenylalanine or tryptophan closes the CDR3, a read error is the likely cause. V usage is TRBV12-3 or TRBV12-4 and J usage is TRBJ2-7; the match to TRBD1 covers 9 bases. The CDR3 spans 14 residues. CDR3: CAISAPGQGYEQYY. Here the CDR3 DNA reads TGTGCCATCAGTGCCCCGGGACAGGGATACGAGCAGTACTAC.

The chain joins TRBV12-3 or TRBV12-4 to TRBJ2-7; D is ambiguous. The V end lost 5 bases, the J end lost 3 bases, and 11 bases lay between the germline ends. There are 13 residues in the CDR3. CDR3 nucleotides: TGTGCCAGCAGTGTTGTCAGTGGCTACGAGCAGTACTTC. Protein: CASSVVSGYEQYF.

The chain recombines TRBV20-1 with TRBJ1-1; possibly TRBD1 for D (5 bases). The CDR3 has 13 amino acids. Germline assignment: CDR1 DFQATT and CDR2 SNEGSKA (reference sequence). V was cut by 0 bases and J by 6 bases, with 11 bases left in between. Written as DNA, the CDR3 is TGCAGTGCTAGAGAAGGAGACAGTTCTGAAGCTTTCTTT. Encoded protein: CSAREGDSSEAFF.

This rearrangement joins TRBV5-1 to TRBJ1-1; no clear D gene. The CDR3 is made up of 13 amino acids. Germline CDR1 is SGHRS and CDR2 is YFSETQ. Trimming removed 2 bases at V and 4 bases at J, with 9 bases between. In DNA form, the CDR3 reads TGCGCCAGCAGCTTAGAGGTTAGCACTGAAGCTTTCTTT. Translated, it gives CASSLEVSTEAFF.

At least ten counts were recorded for this clonotype. This rearrangement joins TRBV7-2 to TRBJ2-2; D is ambiguous. Germline V lookup: CDR1 SGHTA, CDR2 FQGNSA. This CDR3 has 16 residues. With 5 bases removed from V and 6 bases from J, the gap between germline ends came to 19 bases. The CDR3 region is CASSLRAFVGSGELFF. CDR3 nucleotides: TGTGCCAGCAGCCTACGGGCTTTTGTAGGTTCCGGGGAGCTGTTTTTT.

As regards this clonotype: At one of its ends the junction is not consistent with the germline gene, which may arise from a read error. The rearrangement links TRBV12-3 or TRBV12-4 to TRBJ2-1; D ambiguous. The CDR3 contains 13 residues. The CDR3 loop reads CASSSGSDTLRVF. CDR3 sequence (DNA): TGTGCCAGCAGTTCCGGGTCCGACACCCTCCGGGTCTTC.

This clonotype was seen just once. J is TRBJ2-2 and V is TRBV7-6, with D perhaps TRBD2 (5 bases). Germline V gene lookup returns CDR1 SGHVS and CDR2 FNYEAQ. Trimming stripped 6 bases from V and 4 bases from J, with 15 bases between. This CDR3 is 15 amino acids long. CDR3 protein: CASRVLGVGTGELFF. In DNA, the CDR3 is TGTGCCAGCAGAGTTTTGGGAGTCGGCACCGGGGAGCTGTTTTTT.

This clonotype was observed a few times. The junction and the germline gene differ at one end; a read error may be behind it. V and J are TRBV7-2 and TRBJ2-7; a weak D match, TRBD2 (7 bases). The CDR3 sequence is 14 residues long. Per the germline V gene, CDR1 is SGHTA and CDR2 is FQGNSA. DNA for the CDR3: TGTGCCAGCAGCCCGCACAGGGACTATGGCTACACCTTCTTC. Protein sequence: CASSPHRDYGYTFF.

As concerns this clonotype: Given a much more abundant clone one base away, this may be a read error. The CDR3 carries no conserved terminal phenylalanine or tryptophan, so it likely arises from a read error. This rearrangement joins TRBV6-9 to TRBJ2-5; D gene unclear. From germline, CDR1 is MNHGY and CDR2 SVAAGI. Between the trimmed V and J ends, which lost 7 bases and 1 base, there was a span of 10 bases. The CDR3 runs to 13 residues. The CDR3 protein is CASIYGPQETQYL. Written as DNA, the CDR3 is TGTGCCAGCATTTACGGGCCCCAAGAGACCCAGTACCTC.

This clonotype has ten or more counts. The V and J genes are TRBV6-2 or TRBV6-3 and TRBJ2-5, with D possibly TRBD2 on 5 matching bases. Trimming removed 5 bases from V and 3 bases from J, with 19 bases in between. Germline values: CDR1 MNHEY, CDR2 SVGEGT. The CDR3 sequence is 16 residues long. The CDR3 reads CASSPWRGSREETQYF. CDR3 sequence (DNA): TGTGCCAGCAGTCCATGGAGAGGGAGTCGTGAAGAGACCCAGTACTTC.

A remark on this clonotype: The conserved closing phenylalanine or tryptophan is absent in this CDR3, likely reflecting a read error. It is unclear where the CDR3 begins or ends on the DNA, so no DNA is shown, and the CDR3 is as TCRdb lists it. This chain joins TRBV9 and TRBJ1-1. In germline, CDR1 is SGDLS, CDR2 YYNGEE. The CDR3 is 13 residues long, counting both termini. The CDR3 protein is CASTTRGRMDALV.

There are many counts of this clonotype. The chain has TRBV2 and TRBJ1-5; D is uncertain. Germline loops: CDR1 SNHLY, CDR2 FYNNEI. Deletions cut 7 bases from V and 1 base from J, with 11 bases between. The CDR3 is 14 amino acids. The CDR3 sequence is CASKAGISNQPQHF. CDR3 in DNA: TGTGCCAGCAAGGCAGGAATAAGCAATCAGCCCCAGCATTTT.

The chain uses TRBV5-1 and TRBJ1-2; 11 bases are shared with TRBD1. This CDR3 spans 15 amino acids. V lost 4 bases and J lost 7; bases outside the gene matches: 9. Per germline, CDR1 SGHRS and CDR2 YFSETQ. The CDR3 is CASSPGSGTGGGYTF. CDR3 DNA sequence: TGCGCCAGCAGCCCGGGGTCCGGGACAGGGGGTGGCTACACCTTC.

Note on this clonotype: A single base separates this from a much larger clone, so it may be a read error. As DNA, the CDR3 is TGCGCCAGCAGCCCAACAGAGGCTGAGACCCAGTGCTTC. It yields the protein CASSPTEAETQCF. The chain combines TRBV4-3 with TRBJ2-5, with D uncertain. The CDR3 is 13 residues long. CDR1 and CDR2 from the germline V gene are LGHNA and YSLEER.

This clonotype was counted ten times or more. The chain combines TRBV28 with TRBJ2-2, with D perhaps TRBD1 (6 bases). This CDR3 has 14 residues. CDR1 MDHEN and CDR2 SYDVKM come from the germline V gene. The germline V and J ends were trimmed by 6 bases and 2 bases, with 10 bases remaining between them. The CDR3 loop reads CASRPGQNTGELFF. The CDR3 DNA reads as TGTGCCAGCAGACCGGGACAAAACACCGGGGAGCTGTTTTTT. Looking up the rest from reference TRBV28 and TRBJ2-2 gives the full variable domain: DVKVTQSSRYLVKRTGEKVFLECVQDMDHENMFWYRQDPGLGLRLIYFSYDVKMKEKGDIPEGYSVSREKKERFSLILESASTNQTSMYLCASRPGQNTGELFFGEGSRLTVL.

Regarding this clonotype: Since the CDR3 does not end with the conserved phenylalanine or tryptophan, this likely comes from a read error. Because the CDR3's place on the DNA is in doubt, the DNA is left out and the CDR3 is given as listed by TCRdb. The CDR3 region is CASSKDAETHTFQ. This chain joins TRBV7-2 and TRBJ1-1. From its first to its last residue, the CDR3 has 13 amino acids. The germline V gene encodes CDR1 SGHTA and CDR2 FQGNSA.

In this sample, this clonotype turned up many times. The gene calls are TRBV6-2 or TRBV6-3 and TRBJ2-2; 8 bases line up with TRBD1. This CDR3 has 18 amino acids. The V segment lost 2 bases and the J segment 4 bases; nucleotides outside the gene matches: 12. Germline CDR1 is MNHEY and CDR2 is SVGEGT. Here the CDR3 DNA reads TGTGCCAGCAGTTACGCCCACCCAGGGGGCAGTGGCACCGGGGAGCTGTTTTTT. Protein: CASSYAHPGGSGTGELFF.

The rearrangement joins TRBV15 to TRBJ1-2; D may be TRBD1 (6 bases). V dropped 5 bases and J dropped 4 bases, with 17 bases sitting between them. CDR1 LNHNV and CDR2 YYDKDF come from the germline V gene (reference sequence). This CDR3 has 15 residues. The CDR3 bases are TGTGCCACCAGCGTGCCCGGCGGGGGCCTCTATGGCTACACCTTC. Translation gives CATSVPGGGLYGYTF.

This clonotype was counted a few times. J is TRBJ2-2 and V is TRBV10-3; maybe TRBD1 (5 bases). The CDR3 loop spans 15 amino acids. Germline CDR1 is ENHRY and CDR2 is SYGVKD. The V end was cut by 5 bases, the J end by 2 bases, with 12 bases between. This CDR3 reads CAISSGQLNTGELFF. CDR3 DNA sequence: TGTGCCATCAGTTCCGGACAACTCAACACCGGGGAGCTGTTTTTT.

The chain recombines TRBV7-9 with TRBJ2-1; 10 bases agree with TRBD1. Germline V gives CDR1 SEHNR, CDR2 FQNEAQ (reference sequence). V dropped 5 bases and J dropped 2; count of bases not matched to a gene: 3. There are 15 residues in the CDR3. The CDR3 protein is CASSQTGGTYNEQFF. The CDR3 DNA is TGTGCCAGCAGCCAGACAGGGGGCACCTACAATGAGCAGTTCTTC.

This clonotype was counted ten times or more. The chain couples TRBV2 to TRBJ1-1; no reliable D call. The CDR3 contains 15 residues. V lost 1 base and J lost 2, with 11 bases in between. Germline CDR1 is SNHLY and CDR2 is FYNNEI. Here the CDR3 reads CASSEGGGLNTEAFF. The CDR3 region has the DNA TGTGCCAGCAGTGAAGGGGGAGGCCTTAACACTGAAGCTTTCTTT. The full variable domain, its missing parts supplied by reference TRBV2 and TRBJ1-1, is EPEVTQTPSHQVTQMGQEVILRCVPISNHLYFYWYRQILGQKVEFLVSFYNNEISEKSEIFDDQFSVERPDGSNFTLKIRSTKLEDSAMYFCASSEGGGLNTEAFFGQGTRLTVV.

This sequence joins TRBV2 and TRBJ1-1; D call uncertain. The CDR3 runs 14 residues. CDR1 and CDR2 (germline): SNHLY, FYNNEI. The V gene lost 6 bases and the J gene lost 2 bases, with 13 bases spanning the gap. DNA of the CDR3: TGTGCCAGCAGCTCAGAGGGAGACAACACTGAAGCTTTCTTT. Its protein is CASSSEGDNTEAFF.

This sequence joins TRBV10-1 and TRBJ2-7; D not resolved. V lost 6 bases to trimming and J lost 4 bases, with 10 bases between them. Germline V gene sequence: CDR1 WNHNN, CDR2 SYGVQD (reference sequence). This CDR3 has 12 amino acids. The CDR3 DNA sequence: TGCGCCAGCAGCTCTATTGGGTACGAGCAGTACTTC. Amino acid sequence: CASSSIGYEQYF.